This T cell receptor (beta chain) appears in the sequencing data of a study of cytomegalovirus exposure and HLA in healthy donors. Study-level findings and limits: Later analysis suggested links between common viral pathogens and several top significant clusters.

In the case of this clone: As yet, its antigen is unknown.

The study ran its PCR with 60 Vbeta and 13 Jbeta primers. TCRdb keeps only in-frame clones here, not all; method: immunoSEQ multiplex PCR. The sample includes roughly 240,000 clones, around 80% seen only once; the top ten take more than 0.45%. The CDR3 loop spans 14 amino acids. Per the germline V gene, CDR1 is ENHRY and CDR2 is SYGVKD. The germline V and J ends were trimmed by 3 bases and 4 bases, with 12 bases remaining between them. Sequenced sample: PBMCs. This TCR was recovered from a boy between 10 and 17 years old in good health and CMV-seronegative. This sequence joins TRBV10-3 and TRBJ1-1; tentatively, D is TRBD1 (6 bases). The CDR3 loop is CAISDVQGGTEAFF. CDR3 in DNA: TGTGCCATCAGTGATGTACAAGGGGGCACTGAAGCTTTCTTT.